This T cell receptor (beta chain) stems from a study of T cells after yellow fever vaccination (dated by TCRdb to between 2018 and 2021). With respect to the entire study: The SMART-Seq v4 Ultra Low Input RNA kit was used to prepare libraries from fractions with low cell numbers. To follow T-cell clones before and after primary and booster YFV17D yellow fever vaccination, bulk TCR alpha and beta repertoires were sequenced over time. Blood samples were taken at several timepoints before and after primary and secondary immunization, and bulk PBMC replicates and cell subsets were isolated. Two healthy male donors made up the cohort, one aged 18 to 30 years and the other aged 30 to 40 years. Beyond this particular receptor, the publication reports: Because only a couple of donors were included in the study, the extent to which the findings can be generalized is limited. A small fraction of clonotypes showed up in both the CD4 and CD8 compartments, probably as a result of convergent recombination. Computational filtering was required because FACS-sorted repertoires could contain abundant contaminating clonotypes from the bulk population. After the booster, most clones that had expanded after primary vaccination were detected again (nearly 97% of CD4 and around nine tenths of CD8), suggesting broad maintenance of memory. The secondary T-cell response was found to be weaker but faster than the primary response, with a peak reached on day 5 rather than on day 15.

Clipping removes 3 bases from V and 7 bases from J, with 6 as the unmatched junction base count. The CDR3 holds 16 amino acids from the cysteine to the phenylalanine. Only the CDR3 DNA stays, 48 bases, in frame from base 1. The germline V gene specifies MGHRA as CDR1 and YSYEKL as CDR2. Concerning this clonotype: There is no known antigen for this receptor. Base quality data are lacking; no much larger clone is found one base away.

TCR cDNA was synthesized by 5'RACE template switching, through which a universal primer site and unique molecular identifiers were introduced. Priming for cDNA synthesis came from both the TCR alpha and TCR beta constant segments. Libraries were amplified in two PCR steps, with sample barcodes and sequencing adapters added in the second step. Libraries were sequenced on Illumina HiSeq 2500 (2x100 bp) or NovaSeq (2x150 bp). The paper's processing steps were these. Demultiplexing of reads and collapsing into UMI consensus sequences were performed with MIGEC, and V(D)J alignment was carried out with MiXCR. Clonotypes responding to the vaccine were identified with edgeR on replicate PBMC samples, with the criteria of FDR below 0.01 and a log2 fold change above 5 up to day 15. Each bulk clonotype was labeled CD4 or CD8 based on which sequenced repertoire, CD4 or CD8, contained the clonotype at higher abundance. TCRdb reprocessed the public reads (quality trimming at Q25 with fastp, clone calling with MiXCR) and kept in-frame beta chains. Each entry is one CDR3 protein sequence, shown with its most common DNA and genes. These V and J calls are TCRdb output, not the study's own analysis. This sample has hundreds of thousands of distinct CDR3 sequences in its table, and about a sixth of those were observed once. Roughly a sixth of the sample lies in the top ten.

The label giving this sample's treatment or condition can be read as: live attenuated yellow fever vaccine strain. At each blood-draw timepoint, two biological replicates of bulk PBMCs were collected. PBMCs were isolated from peripheral blood using a standard Ficoll-Paque protocol. TriZol was used to extract RNA from bulk PBMCs, CD4 and CD8 fractions, and dextramer-positive and dextramer-negative fractions. This sequence was found in a man aged 18 to 29 who received the YFV17D yellow fever vaccine. Rearrangement joined TRBV4-1 to TRBJ2-2; 12 bases in between match TRBD2. Sequenced material: PBMCs, taken about 5 days after the first yellow fever vaccination. The CDR3 here reads CASSQGLAGVGGELFF. The nucleotides read TGCGCCAGCAGCCAGGGACTAGCGGGCGTGGGCGGGGAGCTGTTTTTT.